This T cell receptor (beta chain) was captured by sequencing in a study of metastatic and nonmetastatic thyroid tumors. In this sample, this clone turned up many times. TCRdb recomputed clones from the PCR reads via MiXCR. The data contain under 55,000 clones, about a sixth of them singletons. All patients were treatment-naive before thyroid surgery. What was sequenced was blood. The clonotype originates from a female donor with papillary thyroid cancer or a benign thyroid nodule (not recorded which). Some clones in this sample may be carry-over from other donors' samples.

The CDR3 bases are TGTGCCATCAGTGTGAGCGGGAGGGCCGCGTACAATGAGCAGTTCTTC. Amino acid sequence: CAISVSGRAAYNEQFF. This chain connects TRBV10-3 to TRBJ2-1; 10 bases are a match to TRBD2. With 4 bases clipped from V and 4 bases from J, the junction kept 7 bases outside the gene matches. The CDR3 runs 16 residues. Germline V gene lookup returns CDR1 ENHRY and CDR2 SYGVKD.